One and the same sample provided the 3 T cell receptor beta chains below, sequenced in a study of CD8 T cells in Susac syndrome. Random hexamers served to reverse transcribe roughly 0.45 to 1 ug RNA. TCRdb called the immunoSEQ multiplex PCR reads again in MiXCR, with one record for every CDR3 protein. The sample includes 95,000 to 150,000 distinct CDR3 sequences, around 94% of them seen just once. Sequencing used CD8+ T cells from PBMCs. These receptors were collected from a human donor with Susac syndrome.

The genes are TRBV6-1 and TRBJ1-2; tentative D call: TRBD1 (5 bases). The V gene lost 7 bases and the J gene lost 2 bases, with 20 bases spanning the gap. There are 16 residues in the CDR3. The V gene's germline CDR1 is MNHNS and CDR2 SASEGT. The CDR3 DNA reads as TGTGCCAGCACCCCACACCACAGGCAGAAGAACTATGGCTACACCTTC. As protein: CASTPHHRQKNYGYTF.

This clonotype showed up just once. The V call is TRBV4-1, the J call TRBJ2-7, with TRBD1 matching 12 bases. Germline CDR1 MGHRA, CDR2 YSYEKL. V trimming: 4 bases; J trimming: 6 bases; junction bases outside the gene matches: 7. The CDR3 loop spans 15 amino acids. In nucleotides, the CDR3 is TGCGCCAGCAGCCCATCTGGGACAGGGGGCGGCGAGCAGTACTTC. This codes for CASSPSGTGGGEQYF.

V and J are TRBV24-1 and TRBJ2-7; D is undetermined. CDR1 and CDR2 from the germline V gene are KGHDR and SFDVKD. Trimming took 7 bases from V and 2 from J, leaving 11 bases between them. CDR3 size: 13 residues. The CDR3 spells CATSPTFPYEQYF. CDR3 DNA: TGTGCCACCAGCCCCACCTTTCCCTACGAGCAGTACTTC.